This T cell receptor beta chain was recorded in a study of Tregs in tolerant kidney transplant recipients. About this clone: Its antigen is unknown.

Study-level results: Few patients were studied, so findings need validation in larger groups.

Sequenced by immunoSEQ multiplex PCR; TCRdb stores in-frame clones only, minus some. The sample lists some 66,000 clones; just under 95% were seen once. The CDR3 is made up of 16 amino acids. The germline V and J ends were trimmed by 0 bases and 1 base, with 10 bases remaining between them. Germline V gene sequence: CDR1 SGDLS, CDR2 YYNGEE. This chain connects TRBV9 to TRBJ2-2, with D possibly being TRBD1 (5 bases). Sequences were derived from CD8+ T cells from blood, sampled before the transplant. The receptor was derived from a human donor who received a combined kidney and bone marrow transplant. The CDR3 DNA follows: TGTGCCAGCAGCGTAGCTGGGCAGGGGAACACCGGGGAGCTGTTTTTT. Translated: CASSVAGQGNTGELFF.